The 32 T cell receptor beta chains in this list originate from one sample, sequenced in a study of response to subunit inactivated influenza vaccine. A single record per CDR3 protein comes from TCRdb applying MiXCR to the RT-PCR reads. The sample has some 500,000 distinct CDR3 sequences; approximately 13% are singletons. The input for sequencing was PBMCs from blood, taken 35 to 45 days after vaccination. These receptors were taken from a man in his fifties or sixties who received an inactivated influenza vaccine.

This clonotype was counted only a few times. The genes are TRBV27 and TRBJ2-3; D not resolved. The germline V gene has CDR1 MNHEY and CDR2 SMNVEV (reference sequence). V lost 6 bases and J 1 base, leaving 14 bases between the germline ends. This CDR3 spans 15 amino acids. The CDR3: CASRSVSLGTDTQYF. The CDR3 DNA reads TGTGCCAGCAGGAGTGTGTCGTTGGGCACAGATACGCAGTATTTT.

CDR3 residues: CASTRQGGYTGELFF. In DNA form, the CDR3 reads TGTGCCAGCACGCGGCAGGGCGGATACACCGGGGAGCTGTTTTTT. The V call is TRBV6-1, the J call TRBJ2-2; D is possibly TRBD1 (5 bases). The ends were cut back, 7 bases at V and 3 bases at J, with 15 bases in the middle. The CDR3 loop spans 15 amino acids. Germline V CDR1 and CDR2: MNHNS, SASEGT.

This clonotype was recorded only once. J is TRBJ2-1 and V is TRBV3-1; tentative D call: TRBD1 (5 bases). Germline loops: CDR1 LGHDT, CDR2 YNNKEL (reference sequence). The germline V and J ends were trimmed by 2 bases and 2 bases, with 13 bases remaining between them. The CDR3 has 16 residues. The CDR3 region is CASSQIRALAYNEQFF. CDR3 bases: TGTGCCAGCAGCCAAATCAGGGCTCTAGCCTACAATGAGCAGTTCTTC.

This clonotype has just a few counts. CDR3: CASSRTGDPNQPQHF. CDR3 DNA: TGTGCCAGCAGCCGTACGGGGGATCCTAATCAGCCCCAGCATTTT. The chain couples TRBV7-9 to TRBJ1-5, with a tentative D call TRBD1 (5 bases). V dropped 5 bases and J dropped 4 bases, with 15 bases sitting between them. The CDR3 extends over 15 amino acids. The germline V gene has CDR1 SEHNR and CDR2 FQNEAQ (reference sequence).

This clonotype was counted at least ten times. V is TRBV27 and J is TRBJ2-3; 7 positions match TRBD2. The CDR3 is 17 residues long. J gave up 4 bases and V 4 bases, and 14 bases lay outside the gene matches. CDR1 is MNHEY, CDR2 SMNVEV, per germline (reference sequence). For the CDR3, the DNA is TGTGCCAGCAGTTCGAGGGGAGGGTATATCCTCCCAGATACGCAGTATTTT. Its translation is CASSSRGGYILPDTQYF.

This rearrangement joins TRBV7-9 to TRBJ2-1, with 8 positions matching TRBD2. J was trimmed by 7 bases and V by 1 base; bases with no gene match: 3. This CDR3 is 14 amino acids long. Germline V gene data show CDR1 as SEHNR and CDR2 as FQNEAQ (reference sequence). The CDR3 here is CASSLVREVNEQFF. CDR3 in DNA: TGTGCCAGCAGCTTAGTGCGGGAGGTTAATGAGCAGTTCTTC.

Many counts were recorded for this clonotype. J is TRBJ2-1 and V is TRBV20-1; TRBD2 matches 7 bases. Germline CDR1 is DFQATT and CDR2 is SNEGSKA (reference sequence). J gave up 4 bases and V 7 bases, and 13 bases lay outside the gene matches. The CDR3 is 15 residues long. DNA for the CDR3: TGCAGTGGAGCGGGCGGGGGTGGGATTTACAATGAGCAGTTCTTC. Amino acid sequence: CSGAGGGGIYNEQFF.

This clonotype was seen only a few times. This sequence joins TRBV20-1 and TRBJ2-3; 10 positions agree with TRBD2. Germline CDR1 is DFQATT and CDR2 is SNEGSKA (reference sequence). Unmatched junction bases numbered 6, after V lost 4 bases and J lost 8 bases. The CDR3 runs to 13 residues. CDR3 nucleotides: TGCAGTGCTACCCTAGCGGGGGACCCTACGCAGTATTTT. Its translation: CSATLAGDPTQYF.

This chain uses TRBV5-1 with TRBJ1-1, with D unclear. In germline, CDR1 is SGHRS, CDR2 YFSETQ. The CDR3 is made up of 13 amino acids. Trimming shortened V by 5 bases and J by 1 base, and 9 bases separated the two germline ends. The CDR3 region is CASRSQPNTEAFF. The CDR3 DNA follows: TGCGCCAGCAGGTCACAACCGAACACTGAAGCTTTCTTT.

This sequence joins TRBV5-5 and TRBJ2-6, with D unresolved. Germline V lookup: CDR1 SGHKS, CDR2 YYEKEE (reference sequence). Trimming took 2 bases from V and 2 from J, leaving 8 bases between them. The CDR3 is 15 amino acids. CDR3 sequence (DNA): TGTGCCAGCAGCTTTGGAAGGGCTGGGGCCAACGTCCTGACTTTC. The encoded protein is CASSFGRAGANVLTF.

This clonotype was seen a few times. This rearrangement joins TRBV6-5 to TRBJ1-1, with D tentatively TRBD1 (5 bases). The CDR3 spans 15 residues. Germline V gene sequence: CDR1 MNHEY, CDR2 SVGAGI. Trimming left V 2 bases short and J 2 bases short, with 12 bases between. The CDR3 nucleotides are TGTGCCAGCAGTTACCAGACAGCGGGCAACACTGAAGCTTTCTTT. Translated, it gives CASSYQTAGNTEAFF.

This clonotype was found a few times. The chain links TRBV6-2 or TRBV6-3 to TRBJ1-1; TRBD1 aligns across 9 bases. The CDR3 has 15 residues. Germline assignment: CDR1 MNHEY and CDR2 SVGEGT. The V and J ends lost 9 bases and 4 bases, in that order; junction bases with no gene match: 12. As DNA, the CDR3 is TGTGCCAGTAGAGGGACAGGGACTTTCTCCACTGAAGCTTTCTTT. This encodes CASRGTGTFSTEAFF.

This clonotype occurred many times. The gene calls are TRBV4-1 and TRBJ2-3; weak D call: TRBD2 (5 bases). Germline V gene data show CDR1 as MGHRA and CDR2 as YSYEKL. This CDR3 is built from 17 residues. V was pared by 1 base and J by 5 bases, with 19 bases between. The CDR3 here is CASSQVTPSTIEDTQYF. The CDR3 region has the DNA TGCGCCAGCAGCCAAGTAACCCCTAGCACGATCGAAGATACGCAGTATTTT.

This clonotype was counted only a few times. CDR3 sequence (DNA): TGCGCCAGCAGCTTGGCTCCGGGACAGCGGATTTATGGCTACACCTTC. As protein: CASSLAPGQRIYGYTF. This chain links TRBV5-1 with TRBJ1-2, with 7 nucleotides matching TRBD1. The CDR3 spans 16 residues. V shed 0 bases, J shed 5 bases, and the junction held 10 bases outside the gene matches. The germline gives CDR1 SGHRS, CDR2 YFSETQ.

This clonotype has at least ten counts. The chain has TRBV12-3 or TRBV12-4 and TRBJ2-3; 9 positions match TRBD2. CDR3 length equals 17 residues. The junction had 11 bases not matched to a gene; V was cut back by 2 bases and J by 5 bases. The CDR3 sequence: CASSLLGSGGRGDTQYF. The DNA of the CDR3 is TGTGCCAGCAGTTTACTGGGTAGCGGGGGTCGAGGAGATACGCAGTATTTT.

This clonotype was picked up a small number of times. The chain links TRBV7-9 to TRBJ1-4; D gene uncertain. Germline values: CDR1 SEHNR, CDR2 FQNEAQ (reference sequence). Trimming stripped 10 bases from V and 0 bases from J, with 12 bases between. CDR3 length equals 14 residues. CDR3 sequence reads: CAIPTNATNEKLFF. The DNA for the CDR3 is TGTGCCATCCCGACTAATGCAACTAATGAAAAACTGTTTTTT. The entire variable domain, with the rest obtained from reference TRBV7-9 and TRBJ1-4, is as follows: DTGVSQNPRHKITKRGQNVTFRCDPISEHNRLYWYRQTLGQGPEFLTYFQNEAQLEKSRLLSDRFSAERPKGSFSTLEIQRTEQGDSAMYLCAIPTNATNEKLFFGSGTQLSVL.

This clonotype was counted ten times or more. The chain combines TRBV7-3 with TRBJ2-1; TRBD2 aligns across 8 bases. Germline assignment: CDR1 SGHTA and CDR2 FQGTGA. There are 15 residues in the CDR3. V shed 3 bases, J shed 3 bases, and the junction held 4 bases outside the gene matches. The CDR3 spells CASSLGLGIYNEQFF. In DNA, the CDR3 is TGTGCCAGCAGCTTGGGACTAGGGATCTACAATGAGCAGTTCTTC.

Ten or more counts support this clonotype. The CDR3 nucleotides read TGTGCCAGCAGTCCCCGGGGTACGCAGTATTTT. It encodes CASSPRGTQYF. This chain connects TRBV12-3 or TRBV12-4 to TRBJ2-3, with a tentative D call TRBD2 (5 bases). This CDR3 is 11 amino acids long. Trimming shortened V by 5 bases and J by 8 bases, and 8 bases separated the two germline ends.

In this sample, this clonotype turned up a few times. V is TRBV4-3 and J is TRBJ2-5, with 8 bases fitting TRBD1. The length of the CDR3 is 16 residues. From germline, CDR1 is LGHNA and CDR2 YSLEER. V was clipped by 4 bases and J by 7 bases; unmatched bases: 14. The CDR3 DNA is TGCGCCAGCAGCCGCGAAGTCGACAGGGGAATTGGGACCCAGTACTTC. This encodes CASSREVDRGIGTQYF.

In nucleotides, the CDR3 is TGTGCCAGCAGCTTGCGCGGGCCCTATGGCTACACCTTC. It translates to CASSLRGPYGYTF. The chain joins TRBV5-6 to TRBJ1-2, with D unresolved. V was shortened by 1 base and J by 4 bases, with 8 bases between the two germline ends. This CDR3 spans 13 amino acids. Germline loops: CDR1 SGHDT, CDR2 YYEEEE.

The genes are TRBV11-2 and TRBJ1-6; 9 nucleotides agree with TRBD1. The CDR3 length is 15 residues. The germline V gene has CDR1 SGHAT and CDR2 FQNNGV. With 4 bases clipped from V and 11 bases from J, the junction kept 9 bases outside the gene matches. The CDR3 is CASSSGQGRLPPLHF. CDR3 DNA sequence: TGTGCCAGCAGCTCGGGACAGGGACGCCTCCCACCCCTCCACTTT.

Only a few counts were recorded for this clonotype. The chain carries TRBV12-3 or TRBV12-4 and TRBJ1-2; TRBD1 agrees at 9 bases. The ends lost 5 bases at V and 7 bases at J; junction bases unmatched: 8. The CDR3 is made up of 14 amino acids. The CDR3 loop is CASSGTGRARGYTF. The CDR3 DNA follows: TGTGCCAGCAGTGGGACAGGGAGGGCCCGTGGCTACACCTTC.

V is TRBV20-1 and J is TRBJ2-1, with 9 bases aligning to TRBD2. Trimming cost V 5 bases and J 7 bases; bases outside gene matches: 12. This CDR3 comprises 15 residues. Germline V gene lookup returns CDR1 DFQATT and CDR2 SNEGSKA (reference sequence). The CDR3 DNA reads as TGCAGTGCTCCCTGGGCGGGAGGGGGTATTAATGAGCAGTTCTTC. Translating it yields CSAPWAGGGINEQFF.

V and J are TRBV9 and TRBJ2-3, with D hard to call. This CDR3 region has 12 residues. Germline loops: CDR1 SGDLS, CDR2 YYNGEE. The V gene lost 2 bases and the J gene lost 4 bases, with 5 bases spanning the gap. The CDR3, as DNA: TGTGCCAGCAGCGTCGTCTCAGATACGCAGTATTTT. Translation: CASSVVSDTQYF. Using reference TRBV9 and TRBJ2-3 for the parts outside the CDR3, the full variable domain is DSGVTQTPKHLITATGQRVTLRCSPRSGDLSVYWYQQSLDQGLQFLIQYYNGEERAKGNILERFSAQQFPDLHSELNLSSLELGDSALYFCASSVVSDTQYFGPGTRLTVL.

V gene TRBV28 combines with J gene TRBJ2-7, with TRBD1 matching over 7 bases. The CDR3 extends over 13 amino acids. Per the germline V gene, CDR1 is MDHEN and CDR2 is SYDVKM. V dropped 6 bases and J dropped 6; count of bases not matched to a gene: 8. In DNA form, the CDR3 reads TGTGCCAGCAGCCCCTCGACAGGGCCCGAGCAGTACTTC. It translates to CASSPSTGPEQYF.

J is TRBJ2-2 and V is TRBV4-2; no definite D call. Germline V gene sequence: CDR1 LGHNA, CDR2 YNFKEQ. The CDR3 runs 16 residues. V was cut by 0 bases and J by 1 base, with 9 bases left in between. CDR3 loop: CASSQEPQQNTGELFF. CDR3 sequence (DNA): TGTGCCAGCAGCCAAGAACCACAGCAGAACACCGGGGAGCTGTTTTTT.

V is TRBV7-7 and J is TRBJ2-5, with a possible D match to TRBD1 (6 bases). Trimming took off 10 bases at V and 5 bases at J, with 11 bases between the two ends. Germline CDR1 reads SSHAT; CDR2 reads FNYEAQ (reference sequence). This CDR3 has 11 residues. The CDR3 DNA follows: TGTGCCATCCGACAGGAGGAGACCCAGTACTTC. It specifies CAIRQEETQYF.

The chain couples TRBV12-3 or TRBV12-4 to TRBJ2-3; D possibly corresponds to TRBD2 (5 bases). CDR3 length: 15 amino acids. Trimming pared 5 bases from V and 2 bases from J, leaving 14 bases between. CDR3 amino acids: CASSGGLRLTDTQYF. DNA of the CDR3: TGTGCCAGCAGTGGCGGGCTTCGCCTCACAGATACGCAGTATTTT.

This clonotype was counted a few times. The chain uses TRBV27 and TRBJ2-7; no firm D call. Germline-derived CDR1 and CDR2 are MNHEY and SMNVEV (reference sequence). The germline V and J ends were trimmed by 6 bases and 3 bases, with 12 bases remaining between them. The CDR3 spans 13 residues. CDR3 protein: CASSPLGVYEQYF. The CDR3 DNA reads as TGTGCCAGCAGCCCCCTTGGAGTCTACGAGCAGTACTTC.

The CDR3 bases are TGCGCCAGCAGCCAAGAAAGGGGGTTAGGATACGAGCAGTACTTC. Residues: CASSQERGLGYEQYF. The chain links TRBV4-3 to TRBJ2-7; possible D gene TRBD1, 6 bases. In germline, CDR1 is LGHNA, CDR2 YSLEER. The V end lost 0 bases, the J end lost 4 bases, and 13 bases lay between the germline ends. This CDR3 is built from 15 residues.

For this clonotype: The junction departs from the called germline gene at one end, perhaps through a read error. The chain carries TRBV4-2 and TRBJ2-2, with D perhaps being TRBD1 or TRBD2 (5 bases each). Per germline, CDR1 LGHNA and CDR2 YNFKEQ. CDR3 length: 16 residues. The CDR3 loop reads CASRQGAGSDTGELFF. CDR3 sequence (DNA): TGTGCCAGCAGACAAGGGGCAGGTAGCGACACCGGGGAGCTGTTTTTT.

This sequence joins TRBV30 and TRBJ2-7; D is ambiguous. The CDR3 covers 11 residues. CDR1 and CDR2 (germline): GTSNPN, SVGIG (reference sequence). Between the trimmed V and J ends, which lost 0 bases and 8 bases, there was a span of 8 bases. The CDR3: CAWSVKAKQYF. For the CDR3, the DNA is TGTGCCTGGAGTGTAAAGGCAAAGCAGTACTTC.